Reported below is one T cell receptor beta chain. This clonotype turned up a few times. It has no known antigen specificity. There are no base qualities to consult, and no much larger clone falls within one base. These data are taken from a study of blood T cells in healthy people across ages (dated by TCRdb to the mid-2010s). Notes on the research overall: Template switching captured roughly one uniquely barcoded TCR beta cDNA molecule per two T cells in model experiments. The study measured age-related changes in TCR beta repertoire diversity using deep sequencing normalized with unique cDNA molecular identifiers. Two additional independent replicas of 1 million unique cDNA reads from the same blood draw were analyzed for two donors (one aged 18 to 30 and one aged 80 or older). To avoid experimental bias, donors of different ages were distributed randomly across sequencing lanes. Donors were grouped into four age groups: young (average approximately 15 years), middle-aged (approximately 41), aged (about 60) and long-lived (approximately 78).

The library was built by means of 5' RACE. The sequencer listed for this sample is Illumina HiSeq 2500. A second 7 to 11 cycle PCR used a sample-barcoded 5' primer and a J-beta primer mix. A template-switch 5' adaptor carrying 12 random nucleotides introduced a unique molecular identifier onto each TCR beta cDNA molecule. At least 3 million CDR3-containing paired-end reads were obtained from each sample. First-strand cDNA was synthesized from all RNA with the Mint cDNA synthesis kit, primed by a TRBC-specific oligonucleotide. Following uracil-DNA glycosylase treatment, a first 18-cycle PCR with universal primers M1SS and BC2_uni_R was performed on all cDNA. The paper's processing steps were these. For normalization, 1 million high-quality reads were randomly selected from each sample, with every read carrying a distinct molecular identifier. Reads sharing molecular identifiers were discarded rather than binned into consensus sequences. MiTCR, with a Q25 quality threshold and the strictest error-elimination algorithm, was used for CDR3 identification, clonotype clustering and error correction. A nonparametric unseen species model with Euler transformation was used to estimate lower-bound total TCR beta diversity. TCRdb took the public reads, trimmed them with fastp at Q25, ran MiXCR for clone calling and kept in-frame beta chains. When rows share a CDR3 protein, they turn into one entry using the most common DNA and genes. These V and J calls rely on TCRdb rather than the paper's analysis. The sample yields about 770,000 distinct CDR3 sequences; 40% to 50% were counted once. About 21% of the sample is taken by the ten largest.

Donors were roughly 40 systemically healthy Caucasian individuals from Russia aged 6 to 90 years. Roughly 11 milliliters of peripheral blood were drawn from each donor into EDTA-treated Vacutainer tubes. Ficoll-Paque density-gradient centrifugation was used to isolate PBMCs, with at least 6 million obtained per sample. Trizol reagent was used to extract total RNA from the PBMCs, yielding at least 6 micrograms per sample. Naive CD45RAhigh/CD27high T cell percentages were measured by flow cytometry on a PBMC aliquot from every donor. Here is what the overall study found, with its caveats: Donor CMV infection status was unknown, potentially confounding age-related changes in expanded clonotypes. Estimates of total diversity based on one million sequenced T cells were regarded as lower bounds and as underestimates. Compared with the aged group, the long-lived group had more naive CD4+ T cells, fewer expanded clones and increased TCR diversity, a pattern suggesting age selection. Bulk unsorted PBMC profiling prevented conclusive comparison of naive and antigen-experienced compartments. As age increased, observed TCR beta diversity per million T cells dropped in a roughly linear way, and a significant reduction was already evident by age 40. A strong correlation was found between observed TCR beta diversity and the percentage of naive T cells measured by flow cytometry.

Relative to germline, V is missing 5 bases and J is missing 1 base, with 7 bases of the junction outside any gene match. CDR1 and CDR2 (SGHVS, FQNEAQ) derive from the germline V gene. Reading from cysteine to phenylalanine, the CDR3 counts 15 amino acids. The CDR3 DNA has 45 bases and is translated from base 1. The sample was blood. The chain is assembled from TRBV7-8 and TRBJ2-5; the junction holds 7 bases that match TRBD2. The receptor was isolated from a man in his 60s in good health. The CDR3 is CASSELAHIQETQYF. The sequence in DNA is TGTGCCAGCAGCGAACTAGCGCATATCCAAGAGACCCAGTACTTC.